The present TCR beta chain was sequenced within a study of beta chain features in type 1 diabetes. Across the study: All samples yielded 107,917,701 examined sorted cells.

Based on CD45RO/CCR7/CD25/CD127/CD95/CD27, CD4+ regulatory, stem cell-like memory, naive and central memory cells were sorted. This clone was counted between two and nine times. The antigen remains undetermined. Broader study findings: HLA influence on TCRB rearrangement stayed unresolved here. The naive, central memory and Treg TCRB repertoires of patients appeared to be more similar to one another than those of healthy donors.

Investigators reverse transcribed all isolated RNA, so they sequenced expressed TCRB transcripts. Sequencing used immunoSEQ multiplex PCR; TCRdb keeps in-frame clones, though not all of them. The sample records about 340,000 clones, approximately 8% being singletons. The CDR3 spans 17 residues. Trimming stripped 0 bases from V and 3 bases from J, with 16 bases between. Germline V gene sequence: CDR1 SGHRS, CDR2 YFSETQ. Sequencing was performed on central memory CD4+ T cells from blood. V is TRBV5-1 and J is TRBJ2-1; the D gene is possibly TRBD2 (6 bases). This sequence was found in a woman between 18 and 30 years old in good health. CDR3: CASSLDGWGGIYNEQFF. The CDR3 DNA sequence: TGCGCCAGCAGCTTGGATGGGTGGGGCGGGATCTACAATGAGCAGTTCTTC.